What follows is one TCR beta chain and its context. The data were produced by immunoSEQ multiplex PCR, yet TCRdb's version contains in-frame clones alone and is incomplete. The top ten clones hold around 16% of a sample with around 250,000 clones, 82% of them seen once. The data stem from a study of blood T cell repertoires in COVID-19. Study information: Researchers got acute and convalescent COVID-19 samples from the United States, Italy and Spain.

V gave up 0 bases and J gave up 3 bases, with 12 bases separating them. The CDR3 contains 16 residues. Germline CDR1 LNHNV, CDR2 YYDKDF (reference sequence). The study recruited people aged 18 to 89 years across around 23 US areas. The receptor comes from a man aged 40-49 years who had recovered from COVID-19. The chain joins TRBV15 to TRBJ1-5; D perhaps matches TRBD1 (6 bases). The specimen sequenced was PBMCs or T cells enriched from blood (not recorded which). CDR3 coding DNA: TGTGCCACCAGCAGAGATCGAGGGGGTAACAATCAGCCCCAGCATTTT. Translated, it gives CATSRDRGGNNQPQHF.